This TCR beta chain was sequenced in a study of blood T cell repertoires in COVID-19. For the study at large: From T cells, B-cell-depleted T cells, or PBMCs came the material, which was cDNA or gDNA.

The table came from immunoSEQ multiplex PCR; TCRdb's copy has only in-frame clones and leaves some out. The data show about 140,000 clones, around 81% seen once. Germline V lookup: CDR1 SGHVS, CDR2 FNYEAQ. The V gene end was trimmed by 5 bases and the J gene end by 6 bases; junction bases not matched to a gene: 12. CDR3 size: 16 residues. Sequences were obtained from PBMCs or T cells enriched from blood (not recorded which). This receptor was identified in a woman aged 40 to 50 who had recovered from COVID-19. The chain links TRBV7-6 to TRBJ2-1, with TRBD1 matching 8 bases. The chain's CDR3 is CASSVRDRGRSNEQFF. CDR3 nucleotide sequence: TGTGCCAGCAGCGTCCGTGACAGGGGTAGAAGCAATGAGCAGTTCTTC.